A selection of T cell receptor beta chains follows, all from one sample in a study of response to subunit inactivated influenza vaccine. TCRdb recomputed calls from the RT-PCR reads with MiXCR, one row per CDR3 protein. Here the sample spans approximately 520,000 distinct CDR3 sequences, 15% to 20% being singletons. Sequenced material: CD4+ T cells sorted from PBMCs, taken around 25 months after vaccination. These receptor sequences come from a man aged 45 to 70 who received an inactivated influenza vaccine. CDR3s include the opening cysteine and the closing phenylalanine or tryptophan. D genes are given only for firm matches. Rows give clone size only sometimes, using once, few, many, or a class for an expanded clone.

abundance	j_gene	d_gene	v_gene	CDR3aa	CDR3nt
many	TRBJ1-5	.	TRBV6-1	CASSLDPRRGQPQHF	TGTGCCAGCAGTCTAGATCCGCGGAGGGGACAGCCCCAGCATTTT
few	TRBJ1-2	.	TRBV6-1	CASSAYWGQDGYTF	TGTGCCAGCAGTGCTTACTGGGGGCAGGATGGCTACACCTTC
.	TRBJ2-6	.	TRBV18	CASSPGGANVLTF	TGTGCCAGCTCACCAGGTGGGGCCAACGTCCTGACTTTC
few	TRBJ2-7	TRBD2	TRBV4-3	CASSHLTSGGHYEQYF	TGCGCCAGCAGCCACCTCACTAGCGGAGGCCACTACGAGCAGTACTTC
.	TRBJ2-3	.	TRBV5-1	CASKRGVEADTQYF	TGCGCCAGCAAGAGGGGGGTTGAGGCAGATACGCAGTATTTT
few	TRBJ2-7	.	TRBV6-2/TRBV6-3	CASNLGETTYEQYF	TGTGCCAGCAACCTAGGGGAAACTACCTACGAGCAGTACTTC
.	TRBJ2-5	.	TRBV9	CASSVEFNQETQYF	TGTGCCAGCAGCGTAGAGTTTAACCAAGAGACCCAGTACTTC
.	TRBJ2-7	.	TRBV18	CASSPVYEQYF	TGTGCCAGCTCACCAGTCTACGAGCAGTACTTC
few	TRBJ1-1	.	TRBV11-2	CASSLTEQGTEAFF	TGTGCCAGCAGCCTGACAGAGCAGGGCACTGAAGCTTTCTTT
few	TRBJ2-3	.	TRBV7-2	CASSLKDGVVTQYF	TGTGCCAGCAGCTTAAAGGACGGAGTGGTTACGCAGTATTTT
.	TRBJ1-2	TRBD1	TRBV12-3/TRBV12-4	CASSQTTGHGYTF	TGTGCCAGCAGCCAAACGACAGGGCATGGCTACACCTTC
.	TRBJ1-2	.	TRBV5-1	CASSLATADYGYTF	TGCGCCAGCAGCTTGGCAACCGCCGACTATGGCTACACCTTC
few	TRBJ2-3	.	TRBV6-1	CASIRHAITDTQYF	TGTGCCAGCATCCGGCACGCGATCACAGATACGCAGTATTTT
many	TRBJ1-3	.	TRBV5-1	CASSAETVSGNTIYF	TGCGCCAGCAGCGCGGAGACGGTCTCTGGAAACACCATATATTTT